Following are 21 T cell receptor beta chains from one sample sequenced in a study of blood T cell repertoires in COVID-19. Libraries were prepared by immunoSEQ multiplex PCR; TCRdb keeps only in-frame clonotypes and omits some of them. The sample carries some 150,000 clones, more than 80% recorded once. Sequencing was performed on peripheral blood. The origin of the receptors is a woman aged 60-75 years with active COVID-19.

The rearrangement links TRBV5-5 to TRBJ1-2; the D is unclear. The V and J ends lost 1 base and 2 bases respectively, with 6 bases between them. This CDR3 spans 13 amino acids. Germline assignment: CDR1 SGHKS and CDR2 YYEKEE (reference sequence). For the CDR3, the DNA is TGTGCCAGCAGCTTGAACATGAACTATGGCTACACCTTC. It yields the protein CASSLNMNYGYTF.

In this sample, this clone turned up once. The chain has TRBV15 and TRBJ2-1; D perhaps matches TRBD1 (6 bases). This CDR3 contains 14 residues. V was shortened by 4 bases and J by 5 bases, with 12 bases between the two germline ends. Germline CDR1 LNHNV, CDR2 YYDKDF (reference sequence). CDR3 residues: CATSTTRTDNEQFF. The CDR3 DNA sequence: TGTGCCACCAGCACCACCAGGACAGACAATGAGCAGTTCTTC.

The V gene is TRBV27, the J gene TRBJ2-7; D perhaps matches TRBD2 (7 bases). CDR3 size: 13 residues. The germline V gene has CDR1 MNHEY and CDR2 SMNVEV (reference sequence). The CDR3 DNA follows: TGTCCTGGGGGGGGGCGGCTTTCCTACGAGCAGTACTTC. Its protein is CPGGGRLSYEQYF.

V usage is TRBV10-3 and J usage is TRBJ1-2; a weak D match, TRBD1 (6 bases). V lost 5 bases to trimming and J lost 4 bases, with 11 bases between them. The CDR3 totals 13 residues. Germline V CDR1 and CDR2: ENHRY, SYGVKD. CDR3 in DNA: TGTGCCATCAGTACAGGGAACTTCTATGGCTACACCTTC. Protein: CAISTGNFYGYTF.

The table lists this clone with a count of one. The chain recombines TRBV7-3 with TRBJ2-2; D remains unclear. This CDR3 comprises 13 residues. Between the trimmed V and J ends, which lost 5 bases and 9 bases, there was a span of 13 bases. Germline CDR1 and CDR2: SGHTA and FQGTGA. The CDR3 loop is CASSPPSSRELFF. The DNA of the CDR3 is TGTGCCAGCAGCCCCCCCAGTTCAAGGGAGCTGTTTTTT.

This sequence joins TRBV4-3 and TRBJ2-1; TRBD2 aligns across 14 bases. CDR3 length: 18 residues. Trimming cost V 4 bases and J 7 bases; bases outside gene matches: 12. Germline CDR1 reads LGHNA; CDR2 reads YSLEER. The CDR3 protein is CASSPSSGTSGRGNEQFF. The CDR3 region has the DNA TGCGCCAGCAGCCCCTCTTCCGGGACTAGCGGGAGAGGGAATGAGCAGTTCTTC.

The chain employs TRBV18 and TRBJ2-5; maybe TRBD2 (5 bases). This CDR3 has 19 amino acids. Deletions cut 3 bases from V and 0 bases from J, with 23 bases between. The germline gives CDR1 KGHSH, CDR2 LQKENI. The CDR3 bases are TGTGCCAGCTCACCCTTCCGGGGTCGTCGCGGGCGGGACCAAGAGACCCAGTACTTC. Translation gives CASSPFRGRRGRDQETQYF.

This chain connects TRBV11-2 to TRBJ1-4, with a possible D match to TRBD1 (5 bases). The CDR3 extends over 14 amino acids. Germline CDR1 SGHAT, CDR2 FQNNGV. V was shortened by 4 bases and J by 7 bases, with 13 bases between the two germline ends. CDR3 nucleotides: TGTGCCAGCAGCTCGGGCACGGGACTTGAAAAACTGTTTTTT. This sequence encodes CASSSGTGLEKLFF.

This clone has just one count. This chain links TRBV7-3 with TRBJ2-7, with D possibly being TRBD2 (6 bases). Trimming removed 5 bases at V and 0 bases at J, with 14 bases between. The CDR3 is 15 residues long. From germline, CDR1 is SGHTA and CDR2 FQGTGA. The CDR3 region is CASSATGGVSYEQYF. For the CDR3, the DNA is TGTGCCAGCAGCGCGACTGGCGGGGTCTCCTACGAGCAGTACTTC.

The CDR3: CASSPQWRVQDTYGYTF. The CDR3 nucleotides are TGTGCCAGCAGCCCCCAGTGGAGGGTTCAGGATACCTATGGCTACACCTTC. The genes are TRBV5-6 and TRBJ1-2; D is unclear. The CDR3 runs 17 residues. Trimming took off 4 bases at V and 4 bases at J, with 23 bases between the two ends. CDR1 is SGHDT and CDR2 is YYEEEE in the germline V gene.

The chain couples TRBV7-9 to TRBJ2-3; the match to TRBD2 covers 10 bases. Trimming cost V 5 bases and J 2 bases; bases outside gene matches: 7. The CDR3 is made up of 16 amino acids. CDR1 is SEHNR, CDR2 FQNEAQ, per germline (reference sequence). This chain's CDR3 is CASSGRLAGVTDTQYF. CDR3 sequence (DNA): TGTGCCAGCAGCGGCCGCCTAGCGGGAGTCACAGATACGCAGTATTTT.

The CDR3 DNA sequence: TGTGCCAGCAGCCAATGGGGGCAGGGGGCGGACACTGAAGCTTTCTTT. This codes for CASSQWGQGADTEAFF. The chain carries TRBV4-2 and TRBJ1-1; 8 bases match TRBD1. CDR3 length: 16 amino acids. V was clipped by 2 bases and J by 3 bases; unmatched bases: 8. Germline CDR1 reads LGHNA; CDR2 reads YNFKEQ.

This chain links TRBV6-6 with TRBJ2-7; D is possibly TRBD2 (6 bases). Per the germline V gene, CDR1 is MNHNY and CDR2 is SVGAGI (reference sequence). The V and J ends lost 3 bases and 5 bases respectively, with 14 bases between them. The CDR3 is made up of 14 amino acids. CDR3 sequence reads: CASSYRGWGDEQYF. The CDR3 DNA reads TGTGCCAGCAGTTATAGAGGTTGGGGGGACGAGCAGTACTTC.

The J gene is TRBJ2-2, the V gene TRBV7-3; TRBD1 agrees at 7 bases. This CDR3 contains 16 residues. Germline-derived CDR1 and CDR2 are SGHTA and FQGTGA. The V gene end was trimmed by 5 bases and the J gene end by 4 bases; junction bases not matched to a gene: 10. This CDR3 is CASSRRQGAGTGELFF. The DNA for the CDR3 is TGTGCCAGCAGCCGACGACAGGGTGCGGGCACCGGGGAGCTGTTTTTT.

The chain combines TRBV4-1 with TRBJ1-2; D might be TRBD1 (5 bases). The germline V gene encodes CDR1 MGHRA and CDR2 YSYEKL. Trimming left V 4 bases short and J 5 bases short, with 23 bases between. There are 17 residues in the CDR3. CDR3 DNA sequence: TGCGCCAGCAGCCCCGGACAAGGACCCACTTCAGGGTATGGCTACACCTTC. Residues: CASSPGQGPTSGYGYTF.

About this clone itself: Other DNA sequences from this sample encode an identical CDR3 as well. V usage is TRBV5-1 and J usage is TRBJ1-5; D is unclear. Germline V gene sequence: CDR1 SGHRS, CDR2 YFSETQ. Trimming left V 0 bases short and J 7 bases short, with 8 bases between. This CDR3 is built from 13 residues. CDR3 residues: CASSLEGVQPQHF. The CDR3 nucleotides are TGCGCCAGCAGCTTGGAGGGAGTACAGCCCCAGCATTTT.

This rearrangement joins TRBV21-1 to TRBJ1-2; the D segment call TRBD1 is taken from the table without a DNA check. TRBV21-1 is a known pseudogene. The CDR3 totals 10 residues. CDR3 region: CAGPRQGFPF. Written as DNA, the CDR3 is TGTGCCGGCCCGCGGCAGGGCTTCCCCTTC.

This clone was detected a few times. The CDR3 DNA follows: TGTGCCAGCAGAGCCGCGGGAGGGTCCTACAATGAGCAGTTCTTC. Encoded protein: CASRAAGGSYNEQFF. The rearrangement uses TRBV27 and TRBJ2-1, with 9 nucleotides matching TRBD2. J gave up 1 base and V 6 bases, and 4 bases lay outside the gene matches. The CDR3 loop spans 15 amino acids. Germline V gives CDR1 MNHEY, CDR2 SMNVEV (reference sequence).

This sequence joins TRBV2 and TRBJ2-4; D might be TRBD2 (5 bases). The V gene lost 1 base and the J gene lost 7 bases, with 8 bases spanning the gap. The CDR3 contains 13 residues. Looked up from germline, CDR1 is SNHLY and CDR2 is FYNNEI. This chain's CDR3 is CASSEEQRNIQYF. The CDR3 coding sequence is TGTGCCAGCAGTGAAGAACAGCGGAACATTCAGTACTTC.

The gene calls are TRBV5-1 and TRBJ2-7; a weak D match, TRBD1 (5 bases). The germline gives CDR1 SGHRS, CDR2 YFSETQ. CDR3 length: 14 amino acids. Trimming left V 0 bases short and J 4 bases short, with 11 bases between. In nucleotides, the CDR3 is TGCGCCAGCAGCTTGGAACAGGTAGGGTACGAGCAGTACTTC. Amino acids: CASSLEQVGYEQYF. Supplemented by reference TRBV5-1 and TRBJ2-7, the full variable domain reads KAGVTQTPRYLIKTRGQQVTLSCSPISGHRSVSWYQQTPGQGLQFLFEYFSETQRNKGNFPGRFSGRQFSNSRSEMNVSTLELGDSALYLCASSLEQVGYEQYFGPGTRLTVT.

The rearrangement uses TRBV14 and TRBJ1-1; D gene uncertain. Between the trimmed V and J ends, which lost 0 bases and 7 bases, there was a span of 9 bases. CDR3 size: 13 residues. Germline V gene sequence: CDR1 SGHDN, CDR2 FVKESK. CDR3 in DNA: TGTGCCAGCAGCCAAGATTTCGGAGTTGAAGCTTTCTTT. Residues: CASSQDFGVEAFF.